Given below is one TCR beta chain in context. Its specificity is unknown. Assay used: immunoSEQ multiplex PCR; TCRdb lists only in-frame clones, some missing. The sample has 30,000 or so clones, about four fifths seen once. The data were obtained in a study of a mutant IDH1 vaccine in newly diagnosed glioma. Study at large: Treated patients had a mean age of roughly 40 years and an approximately 62% male, 37.5% female split. The therapy given earlier, which was standard therapy, consisted of radiotherapy, temozolomide, or both, and most of the patients received both. Findings and limits, study-wide: Approximately 93% of patients showed vaccine-induced immune responses across multiple MHC alleles.

Time point noted: week 47, end of study. Topical imiquimod accompanied each vaccine dose, which consisted of 300 ug of mutant IDH1 20-mer peptide. This clonotype originated in a man aged 25-45 years with glioma. The sequences come from PBMCs, collected from a glioma patient whose treatment included an IDH1 peptide vaccine.

The CDR3, as DNA: TGTGCCAGCAGTTTATCCCTTTACAGCGGGACTGAAGCTTTCTTT. Translating gives CASSLSLYSGTEAFF. The rearrangement joins TRBV27 to TRBJ1-1; unclear D gene. Looked up from germline, CDR1 is MNHEY and CDR2 is SMNVEV (reference sequence). The CDR3 totals 15 residues. V was shortened by 0 bases and J by 5 bases, with 13 bases between the two germline ends.